A selection of T cell receptor beta chains follows, all from one sample in a study of cytomegalovirus exposure and HLA in healthy donors. Sequenced by immunoSEQ multiplex PCR; TCRdb stores in-frame clones only, minus some. Of 120,000 or so clones listed, approximately 87% are singletons. Sequenced sample: PBMCs. The source is a woman aged 25 to 39 in good health and CMV-seropositive. The CDR3 runs from the conserved cysteine through the conserved F or W. A D gene is named only where the DNA matches it firmly. The size of a clone is reported for some rows only, either as once, few or many, or as a class for expanded clones.

CDR3nt | CDR3aa | d_gene | j_gene | abundance | v_gene
TGTGCCTGGAGTGTATCGGGGACAGGTGTCTACGAGCAGTACTTC | CAWSVSGTGVYEQYF | TRBD1 | TRBJ2-7 | . | TRBV30
TGTGCCAGCAGCCTGGGACGTCTGGGACTAGCGGGAGCGGGGGAGCTGTTTTTT | CASSLGRLGLAGAGELFF | TRBD2 | TRBJ2-2 | . | TRBV14
TGTGCCAGCAGTTTATGGGACAGCTCTGGGGCCAACGTCCTGACTTTC | CASSLWDSSGANVLTF | . | TRBJ2-6 | once | TRBV28
TGTGCTAGCAGCCTGGGACAGGGGACCGGGGAGCTGTTTTTT | CASSLGQGTGELFF | TRBD1 | TRBJ2-2 | once | TRBV7-7
TGTGCCAGTAGTCTTCGCTACAGGGGCGATACCCCCTACGAGCAGTACTTC | CASSLRYRGDTPYEQYF | TRBD1 | TRBJ2-7 | . | TRBV19
TGCGCCAGCAGCTTGGCCGGGACTTCAGAAGAGACCCAGTACTTC | CASSLAGTSEETQYF | . | TRBJ2-5 | . | TRBV5-1
TGCAGCGCCCAGGTCAGCAATCAGCCCCAGCATTTT | CSAQVSNQPQHF | . | TRBJ1-5 | . | TRBV29-1
TGTGCCAGCAGCGTGACAGACTCTGGAAACACCATATATTTT | CASSVTDSGNTIYF | . | TRBJ1-3 | . | TRBV9
TGTGCCAGCAGCTTATCCGGACAGGGGAGCTATGGCTACACCTTC | CASSLSGQGSYGYTF | TRBD1 | TRBJ1-2 | once | TRBV7-9
TGTGCCAGCAGTAGACTAGCGGGAGGGCCGGGTGAGCAGTTCTTC | CASSRLAGGPGEQFF | TRBD2 | TRBJ2-1 | once | TRBV11-2
TGTGCCAGCACCGACAGGGTAAATAGCAATCAGCCCCAGCATTTT | CASTDRVNSNQPQHF | TRBD1 | TRBJ1-5 | . | TRBV19
TGTGCCAGCAGTTCGCCGACAGGGGTTCAGCCCCAGCATTTT | CASSSPTGVQPQHF | TRBD1 | TRBJ1-5 | . | TRBV28
TGTGCCAGCAGCCTAGCGGGAGGATACACCGGGGAGCTGTTTTTT | CASSLAGGYTGELFF | TRBD2 | TRBJ2-2 | . | TRBV7-2
TGTGCCAGCAGCTTGGTTGGAAGCGAAGGCTACACCTTC | CASSLVGSEGYTF | . | TRBJ1-2 | few | TRBV7-9
TGCGCCAGCAGCTCAACAGGGAATCAGCCCCAGCATTTT | CASSSTGNQPQHF | . | TRBJ1-5 | once | TRBV5-1
TGCGCCAGCAGCTTGGATCCGGGCAATGAGCAGTTCTTC | CASSLDPGNEQFF | . | TRBJ2-1 | . | TRBV5-1
TGTGCCAGTAGTACGGGCAGGGATCAGCCCCAGCATTTT | CASSTGRDQPQHF | . | TRBJ1-5 | . | TRBV19
TGTGCCAGCAGTTTTACAGGCCTAAACTATGGCTACACCTTC | CASSFTGLNYGYTF | . | TRBJ1-2 | . | TRBV28
TGTGCCAGCAGCCAGGGGGGTAACTATGGCTACACCTTC | CASSQGGNYGYTF | . | TRBJ1-2 | once | TRBV4-2
TGTGCCAGCAGTGCAAGCGGGAGGGCCCTTGGGAATGAGCAGTTCTTC | CASSASGRALGNEQFF | TRBD2 | TRBJ2-1 | once | TRBV2
TGTGCCAGCAATGGACTAGCGGGATCCGGGGAGCTGTTTTTT | CASNGLAGSGELFF | TRBD2 | TRBJ2-2 | . | TRBV2
TGTGCCAGCTCACGTCGTGAGGATTACAATGAGCAGTTCTTC | CASSRREDYNEQFF | . | TRBJ2-1 | . | TRBV18
TGTGCCAGCAGTCGTTTAGCGGGCCATAGCACAGATACGCAGTATTTT | CASSRLAGHSTDTQYF | TRBD2 | TRBJ2-3 | . | TRBV2
TGTGCCAGCTCACCCCGCACAGGGGGCGACAATCAGCCCCAGCATTTT | CASSPRTGGDNQPQHF | TRBD1 | TRBJ1-5 | . | TRBV18
TGTGCCAGCAGTTTCGTGGGACAGGGTAGACTTGGTGGGGCTGCCGGGGAGCTGTTTTTT | CASSFVGQGRLGGAAGELFF | TRBD1 | TRBJ2-2 | . | TRBV28
TGTGCCAGCAGCTCCTCCGGGGGGTACGAGCAGTACTTC | CASSSSGGYEQYF | TRBD2 | TRBJ2-7 | . | TRBV11-2
TGTGCCAGCAGTTTAGCTAGCACTGAAGCTTTCTTT | CASSLASTEAFF | . | TRBJ1-1 | . | TRBV28
TGCGCCAGCAGTGAGTCTCGGCAGCCCCAGCATTTT | CASSESRQPQHF | . | TRBJ1-5 | . | TRBV10-2
TGTGCCAGCAGTTACCCCCAGGGGTATGGCTACACCTTC | CASSYPQGYGYTF | . | TRBJ1-2 | . | TRBV6-5
TGTGCCAGCAGCTATGCGGGACTTCAAGATTACGAGCAGTACTTC | CASSYAGLQDYEQYF | . | TRBJ2-7 | . | TRBV13
TGCAGCGCCGGAGGCAGCCTCGAGCAGTACTTC | CSAGGSLEQYF | . | TRBJ2-7 | . | TRBV29-1
TGTGCCAGCAGTGACGGACTAGCCCCCACCTACGAGCAGTACTTC | CASSDGLAPTYEQYF | TRBD2 | TRBJ2-7 | once | TRBV2
TGCAGCGTTCTCCCCGACTTGACAGGGGGAAACGGCTACACCTTC | CSVLPDLTGGNGYTF | TRBD1 | TRBJ1-2 | . | TRBV29-1
TGTGCCAGCAGTGACTCGAAAGGTAGGGGCCCTATTAATCTATCTGGGGCCAACGTCCTGACTTTC | CASSDSKGRGPINLSGANVLTF | . | TRBJ2-6 | . | TRBV6-4
TGTGCCAGCAGCTTGGCCGGGATAGGGACTAGAGGCTACGAGCAGTACTTC | CASSLAGIGTRGYEQYF | TRBD2 | TRBJ2-7 | . | TRBV5-6
TGTGCCAGCAGCTTACGGACAGGGAGGCATGCGGAGACCCAGTACTTC | CASSLRTGRHAETQYF | TRBD1 | TRBJ2-5 | . | TRBV13
TGTGCCACCAGCAGAGATGGGGGGTCAGTGGAGACCCAGTACTTC | CATSRDGGSVETQYF | . | TRBJ2-5 | . | TRBV15
TGCAGCGTTGCAGGGGAAGGTCAGCCCCAGCATTTT | CSVAGEGQPQHF | . | TRBJ1-5 | . | TRBV29-1
TGCAGCGCCCCCGGGCACCGGAGAGTGGGAGGGTCGGGCAAAAACATTCAGTACTTC | CSAPGHRRVGGSGKNIQYF | TRBD2 | TRBJ2-4 | . | TRBV29-1
TGCGCCAGCAGCGTGGGGACAGGGGTGGGCACTGAAGCTTTCTTT | CASSVGTGVGTEAFF | TRBD1 | TRBJ1-1 | . | TRBV5-1
TGTGCCAGCAGCTTATGGGCAGGAACCTCTGGAAACACCATATATTTT | CASSLWAGTSGNTIYF | . | TRBJ1-3 | . | TRBV13
TGTGCCAGCAGCCCCCAAACGTCAGGGGGCGAAACCTACGAGCAGTACTTC | CASSPQTSGGETYEQYF | TRBD1 | TRBJ2-7 | . | TRBV5-6
TGTGCCAGCAGCTTCAGGGGTTGGTACAATGAGCAGTTCTTC | CASSFRGWYNEQFF | . | TRBJ2-1 | . | TRBV11-3
TGTGCCAGCAGACAGGCTGCCGGTGAACTGTTTTTT | CASRQAAGELFF | . | TRBJ1-4 | . | TRBV6-6
TGTGCCAGTAGAACTAGCGGGAGTATCTACGAGCAGTACTTC | CASRTSGSIYEQYF | TRBD2 | TRBJ2-7 | . | TRBV2
TGTGCCAGCAGCTTGGGAGGGACTCGCTATGGCTACACCTTC | CASSLGGTRYGYTF | . | TRBJ1-2 | . | TRBV5-6
TGTGCCATCAGTGAAAGGGGTGGCGGCTACACCTTC | CAISERGGGYTF | . | TRBJ1-2 | few | TRBV10-3
TGCGCCAGCAGCCAACCCACTAGCGGGAGAGCCAAAAACATTCAGTACTTC | CASSQPTSGRAKNIQYF | TRBD2 | TRBJ2-4 | . | TRBV4-1
TGTGCCAGCAGCTTGGGGGGGTCAACCTACGAGCAGTACTTC | CASSLGGSTYEQYF | TRBD2 | TRBJ2-7 | . | TRBV9
TGCGCCAGCAAGGGGACAGACTTCTACAATGAGCAGTTCTTC | CASKGTDFYNEQFF | TRBD1 | TRBJ2-1 | . | TRBV5-1
TGTGCCAGCAGCCTAACCGAGGGAGGAAACACCATATATTTT | CASSLTEGGNTIYF | . | TRBJ1-3 | . | TRBV2
TGTGCCAGCAGTCCCCTCCTTAATCAGCCCCAGCATTTT | CASSPLLNQPQHF | . | TRBJ1-5 | . | TRBV27
TGTGCCAGCAGCCCTAGCGGGAGGGGCTTCGATGAGCAGTTCTTC | CASSPSGRGFDEQFF | TRBD2 | TRBJ2-1 | . | TRBV6-5
TGTGCCAGCAGTTACCTAGGGGGTCGGTGGAACACCGGGGAGCTGTTTTTT | CASSYLGGRWNTGELFF | . | TRBJ2-2 | . | TRBV7-2